This TCR beta chain was recorded in a study of blood T cell repertoires in COVID-19. Looking at the study overall: There were acute and convalescent COVID-19 samples, and they came from the United States, Italy and Spain. In each case, the material was cDNA or gDNA derived from T cells, B-cell-depleted T cells, or PBMCs.

Germline values: CDR1 MNHEY, CDR2 SVGEGT. The CDR3 covers 17 residues. The J segment lost 3 bases and the V segment lost 5 bases, leaving 10 bases of the junction unmatched. This clone was observed a single time. Under the authors' procedure: Estimates of nucleated cell counts were drawn from the amplification of reference gene primers. Measured with immunoSEQ multiplex PCR; TCRdb has only the in-frame clones, and not every one. V, J and clone size reflect that table, while D and trimming were determined from the DNA. The repertoire holds more than 110,000 clones, with 75% to 80% as singletons. The chain recombines TRBV6-2 or TRBV6-3 with TRBJ1-5, with 10 bases aligning to TRBD1. The TCR comes from a woman aged 50 to 60 with active or convalescent COVID-19. Sequencing was done on a sample of peripheral blood. The CDR3 is CASSSGGQGRANQPQHF. The CDR3 bases are TGTGCCAGCAGTAGCGGGGGACAGGGGAGGGCCAATCAGCCCCAGCATTTT.